Each of the 20 T cell receptor beta chains below was sequenced from the same sample in a study of metastatic and nonmetastatic thyroid tumors. Through MiXCR, TCRdb re-clonotyped the PCR reads. The sample holds approximately 15,000 clones, more than 10% seen once. No treatment had been given to any patient before thyroid surgery. Sequenced sample: blood. The source is a female donor with papillary thyroid cancer or a benign thyroid nodule (not recorded which). Some clones in this sample may be carry-over from other donors' samples.

A few counts support this clone. The chain links TRBV20-1 to TRBJ1-4; 9 bases are a match to TRBD1. This CDR3 spans 14 amino acids. Germline assignment: CDR1 DFQATT and CDR2 SNEGSKA (reference sequence). J gave up 7 bases and V 5 bases, and 8 bases lay outside the gene matches. CDR3: CSADSGQGFEKLFF. CDR3 nucleotide sequence: TGCAGTGCTGATTCGGGACAGGGCTTTGAAAAACTGTTTTTT.

In this sample, this clone turned up many times. The chain has TRBV5-5 and TRBJ1-4; 7 bases map to TRBD1. The CDR3 totals 15 residues. Germline loops: CDR1 SGHKS, CDR2 YYEKEE (reference sequence). With 2 bases clipped from V and 8 bases from J, the junction kept 9 bases outside the gene matches. CDR3: CASSLQGNGGEKLFF. The CDR3 DNA sequence: TGTGCCAGCAGCTTACAGGGGAACGGTGGAGAAAAACTGTTTTTT.

The chain links TRBV20-1 to TRBJ1-1; D gene uncertain. This CDR3 region has 15 residues. V was pared by 1 base and J by 6 bases, with 18 bases between. Germline lookup yields CDR1 DFQATT and CDR2 SNEGSKA (reference sequence). The CDR3 coding sequence is TGCAGTGCTAGAGTTGACAATCTCGAGGGCCCTGAAGCTTTCTTT. Amino acid sequence: CSARVDNLEGPEAFF.

This clone has ten or more counts. This chain links TRBV13 with TRBJ2-2; D is ambiguous. Germline-derived CDR1 and CDR2 are PRHDT and FYEKMQ (reference sequence). The CDR3 loop spans 13 amino acids. The V gene lost 0 bases and the J gene lost 6 bases, with 5 bases spanning the gap. The CDR3 loop is CASSLGRAGELFF. CDR3 in DNA: TGTGCCAGCAGCTTAGGGCGAGCCGGGGAGCTGTTTTTT.

Written as DNA, the CDR3 is TGTGCCAGCTGGGCGAGCGGGGGATACAATGAGCAGTTCTTC. Its protein is CASWASGGYNEQFF. This chain connects TRBV28 to TRBJ2-1, with 8 bases aligning to TRBD2. This CDR3 spans 14 amino acids. Germline assignment: CDR1 MDHEN and CDR2 SYDVKM. Trimming cost V 8 bases and J 4 bases; bases outside gene matches: 7.

This clone occurred many times. V usage is TRBV5-5 and J usage is TRBJ2-7, with TRBD1 as a possible D gene (6 bases). The germline V gene encodes CDR1 SGHKS and CDR2 YYEKEE (reference sequence). The V gene lost 4 bases and the J gene lost 5 bases, with 22 bases spanning the gap. This CDR3 comprises 16 residues. Here the CDR3 DNA reads TGTGCCAGCAGCCTCAGAACACTTGGGACACTGAACGAGCAGTACTTC. The encoded protein is CASSLRTLGTLNEQYF.

The table lists this clone with many counts. For the CDR3, the DNA is TGTGCCAGCAGTCCGGGGGACCACTATGGCTACACCTTC. Encoded protein: CASSPGDHYGYTF. The V gene is TRBV27, the J gene TRBJ1-2; TRBD1 is a possible D gene (5 bases). Trimming cost V 5 bases and J 3 bases, with 10 bases left between them. Germline values: CDR1 MNHEY, CDR2 SMNVEV (reference sequence). This CDR3 has 13 amino acids.

The chain employs TRBV7-3 and TRBJ2-2; possible D gene TRBD1, 7 bases. This CDR3 is built from 15 residues. Germline V CDR1 and CDR2: SGHTA, FQGTGA. V was pared by 5 bases and J by 12 bases, with 22 bases between. CDR3 DNA: TGTGCCAGCAGCCTCGCAGGGGGGAACACCTGGAAGCTGTTTTTT. Protein: CASSLAGGNTWKLFF.

This clone was recorded many times. The J gene is TRBJ1-1, the V gene TRBV3-1; D perhaps matches TRBD1 (5 bases). CDR1 and CDR2 from the germline V gene are LGHDT and YNNKEL (reference sequence). The V gene lost 3 bases and the J gene lost 4 bases, with 9 bases spanning the gap. The CDR3 length is 13 residues. This CDR3 is CASSHERGTEAFF. The CDR3 nucleotides read TGTGCCAGCAGCCACGAAAGGGGCACTGAAGCTTTCTTT.

There are many counts of this clone. The chain uses TRBV18 and TRBJ2-3; 7 nucleotides line up with TRBD1. The CDR3 loop spans 14 amino acids. In germline, CDR1 is KGHSH, CDR2 LQKENI. With 8 bases clipped from V and 1 base from J, the junction kept 6 bases outside the gene matches. CDR3 nucleotide sequence: TGTGCCAGCCAGGGGGTAGTCGGCACAGATACGCAGTATTTT. As protein: CASQGVVGTDTQYF.

This clone was detected many times. The V call is TRBV7-8, the J call TRBJ1-2; 7 bases match TRBD1. J gave up 3 bases and V 5 bases, and 6 bases lay outside the gene matches. The germline V gene has CDR1 SGHVS and CDR2 FQNEAQ. The CDR3 spans 14 residues. The CDR3 sequence: CASSPEGAYYGYTF. For the CDR3, the DNA is TGTGCCAGCAGCCCGGAGGGGGCCTACTATGGCTACACCTTC.

Ten or more counts support this clone. The chain employs TRBV29-1 and TRBJ2-2; 8 nucleotides align to TRBD1. The CDR3 length is 17 residues. Germline values: CDR1 SQVTM, CDR2 ANQGSEA. Trimming cost V 5 bases and J 2 bases; bases outside gene matches: 13. The CDR3 DNA is TGCAGCGTTTTGTTCGGGACAGGTTCTTTAAACACCGGGGAGCTGTTTTTT. Translated, it gives CSVLFGTGSLNTGELFF.

This clone showed up many times. This rearrangement joins TRBV7-3 to TRBJ1-4, with D unresolved. CDR1 SGHTA and CDR2 FQGTGA come from the germline V gene. This CDR3 region has 13 residues. The V end was cut by 3 bases, the J end by 8 bases, with 10 bases between. The CDR3 coding sequence is TGTGCCAGCAGCTTCCGTCCGGGAGAAAAACTGTTTTTT. Translating gives CASSFRPGEKLFF.

This clone was observed many times. The V call is TRBV27, the J call TRBJ1-1, with D unresolved. Germline CDR1 MNHEY, CDR2 SMNVEV (reference sequence). V was shortened by 6 bases and J by 5 bases, with 7 bases between the two germline ends. The CDR3 totals 11 residues. CDR3 DNA: TGTGCCAGCAGAGGTGGGACTGAAGCTTTCTTT. It codes for CASRGGTEAFF.

This clone was observed a few times. An end of the junction differs from the germline gene, which may be a read error. This sequence joins TRBV11-2 and TRBJ2-1; 7 bases are shared with TRBD2. The CDR3 length is 15 residues. Germline CDR1 reads SGHAT; CDR2 reads FQNNGV. For the CDR3, the DNA is TGTACCAGCAGCTCCCTAGCGGTATCCTACAATGAGCAGTTCTTC. Protein sequence: CTSSSLAVSYNEQFF.

In this sample, this clone is medium-sized. The chain has TRBV12-3 or TRBV12-4 and TRBJ2-3; D is unresolved. The V gene lost 2 bases and the J gene lost 3 bases, with 0 bases spanning the gap. The CDR3 runs 11 residues. The CDR3 nucleotides are TGTGCCAGCAGTTTAACAGATACGCAGTATTTT. It yields the protein CASSLTDTQYF.

This clone appeared a few times. The chain links TRBV28 to TRBJ1-6; no reliable D call. V was shortened by 3 bases and J by 7 bases, with 16 bases between the two germline ends. This CDR3 region has 16 residues. CDR1 and CDR2 from the germline V gene are MDHEN and SYDVKM. Here the CDR3 DNA reads TGTGCCAGCAGTTTCGCCCCCCGGACCCAAAATTCACCCCTCCACTTT. This sequence encodes CASSFAPRTQNSPLHF.

To note about this clone: At one end the junction does not follow the germline gene, possibly because of a read error. The chain couples TRBV5-1 to TRBJ2-2, with TRBD2 as a possible D gene (5 bases). Germline V gene sequence: CDR1 SGHRS, CDR2 YFSETQ. This CDR3 spans 13 amino acids. DNA of the CDR3: TGCGCCAGCAGCCCCGCAGAGGACGGGGAGCAGTTTTTT. This encodes CASSPAEDGEQFF. The complete variable domain, with remaining parts taken from reference TRBV5-1 and TRBJ2-2, reads KAGVTQTPRYLIKTRGQQVTLSCSPISGHRSVSWYQQTPGQGLQFLFEYFSETQRNKGNFPGRFSGRQFSNSRSEMNVSTLELGDSALYLCASSPAEDGEQFFGEGSRLTVL.

Many counts were recorded for this clone. The J gene is TRBJ2-7, the V gene TRBV5-8; D may be TRBD1 (5 bases). V gave up 9 bases and J gave up 5 bases, with 12 bases separating them. Per the germline V gene, CDR1 is SGHTS and CDR2 is YDEGEE. The CDR3 length is 11 residues. This CDR3 reads CATSRANEQYF. As DNA, the CDR3 is TGTGCCACCTCCAGGGCCAACGAGCAGTACTTC.

There are many counts of this clone. This rearrangement joins TRBV15 to TRBJ2-7, with D uncertain. Germline CDR1 LNHNV, CDR2 YYDKDF (reference sequence). Trimming left V 0 bases short and J 4 bases short, with 16 bases between. The CDR3 is 16 amino acids. CDR3 region: CATSRDFSPGFYEQYF. The CDR3 DNA sequence: TGTGCCACCAGCAGAGATTTCTCCCCGGGTTTTTACGAGCAGTACTTC.